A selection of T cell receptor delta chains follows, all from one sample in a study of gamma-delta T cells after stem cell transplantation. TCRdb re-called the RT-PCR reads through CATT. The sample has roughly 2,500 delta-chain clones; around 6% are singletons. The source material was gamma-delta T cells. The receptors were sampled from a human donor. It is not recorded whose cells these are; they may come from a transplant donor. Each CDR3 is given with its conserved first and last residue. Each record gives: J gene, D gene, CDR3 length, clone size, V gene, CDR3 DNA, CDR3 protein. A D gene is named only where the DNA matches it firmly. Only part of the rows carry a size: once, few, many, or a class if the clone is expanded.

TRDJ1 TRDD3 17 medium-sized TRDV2 TGTGCCTGTGACAAAGTCGGCCTGGGGGATATCACCGATAAACTCATCTTT CACDKVGLGDITDKLIF
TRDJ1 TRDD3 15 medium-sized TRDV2 TGTGCCTGTGACACCGTGGGGGATACGCCCGATAAACTCATCTTT CACDTVGDTPDKLIF
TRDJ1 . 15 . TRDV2 TGTGCCTGTGACAGCCTGGGGACTAACGCCGATAAACTCATCTTT CACDSLGTNADKLIF
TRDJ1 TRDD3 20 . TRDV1 TGTGCTCTTGGGGAGCTTACGGGGATACGGGGTGGGGACCCTACCGATAAACTCATCTTT CALGELTGIRGGDPTDKLIF
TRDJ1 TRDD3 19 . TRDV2 TGTGCCTGTGACCCCGTTCTGGGGGCCCGCAGGCCGTACACCGATAAACCCATCTTT CACDPVLGARRPYTDKPIF
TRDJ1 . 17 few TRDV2 TGTGCCTGTGACACGATCCTACGCCTCTCTGGGACCGATAAACTCATCTTT CACDTILRLSGTDKLIF
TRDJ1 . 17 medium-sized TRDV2 TGTGCCTGTGACCCCGTCGTACTGGGTCTCGAAGGAGATAAACTCATCTTT CACDPVVLGLEGDKLIF
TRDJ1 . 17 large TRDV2 TGTGCCTGTGACACCGTTGACGGGGGCCCGCACACCGATAAACTCATCTTT CACDTVDGGPHTDKLIF
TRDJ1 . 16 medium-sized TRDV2 TGTGCCTGTGACAACGTACTCAACCCGTACACCGATAAACTCATCTTT CACDNVLNPYTDKLIF
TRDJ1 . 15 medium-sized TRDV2 TGTGCCTGTGACACCGTTGGCCGAATCACCGATAAACTCATCTTT CACDTVGRITDKLIF
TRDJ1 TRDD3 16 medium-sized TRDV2 TGTGCCTGTGACCCGCTGGGGGATACAGGCACCGATAAACTCATCTTT CACDPLGDTGTDKLIF
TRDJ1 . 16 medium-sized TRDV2 TGTGCCTGTGACACCGTGGGGGTTCAAAACACCGATAAACTCATCTTT CACDTVGVQNTDKLIF